This T cell receptor beta chain was recorded in a study of blood T cell repertoires in COVID-19. Study background: From the United States, Italy and Spain came samples of acute and convalescent COVID-19. Sample material is recorded as cDNA or gDNA derived from T cells, B-cell-depleted T cells, or PBMCs.

Per the authors' pipeline: Reference gene primer amplification in the assay estimated nucleated cell counts. Measured with immunoSEQ multiplex PCR; TCRdb has only the in-frame clones, and not every one. V, J and clone size are those of that table, while D and trimming were read from the DNA. The sample consists of roughly 72,000 clones, approximately 88% of them appearing once. Germline CDR1 is SGHNT and CDR2 is YYREEE (reference sequence). The V end lost 0 bases, the J end lost 6 bases, and 15 bases lay between the germline ends. The CDR3 is 16 residues long. The chain links TRBV5-4 to TRBJ2-2; D call uncertain. This sequence originates from a human donor in a cohort sampled during active COVID-19. Source material: peripheral blood. DNA for the CDR3: TGTGCCAGCAGCTTGGCCTCTACAGTAGTCTCCGGGGAGCTGTTTTTT. It translates to CASSLASTVVSGELFF. Based on the CDR3 plus reference TRBV5-4 and TRBJ2-2, the full variable domain is ETGVTQSPTHLIKTRGQQVTLRCSSQSGHNTVSWYQQALGQGPQFIFQYYREEENGRGNFPPRFSGLQFPNYSSELNVNALELDDSALYLCASSLASTVVSGELFFGEGSRLTVL.